This paragraph reports one TCR beta chain. This clone appeared once. The specificity of this receptor is unknown. No base quality information exists; no much larger clone differs at one position. The sample comes from a study of lymphopenia after photon versus proton radiotherapy (dated by TCRdb to between 2018 and 2020). Some background on the complete study: Photon and proton radiation therapy were compared by the study for their immunological effects in patients with gastrointestinal tumors who developed high-grade lymphopenia. The study was designed to characterize how the impact on the immune system differs between the two radiation modalities. A cohort of about 20 patients with gastrointestinal tumors who received either photon or proton therapy and subsequently developed lymphopenia was included. What the authors observed across the whole study: The survival association was examined only in patients who died, and the authors described better survival with proton therapy as a possibility, not as a demonstrated result. After the lymphocyte count nadir, oligoclonal expansion, especially of CD8+ Temra cells, was observed in photon-treated repertoires, and the drop in diversity was driven by this expansion. During treatment, patients who received photon therapy lost naive T cells and TCR diversity and gained effector/memory populations, whereas patients who received proton therapy remained relatively stable. Among patients across the cohort who died, overall survival time showed an inverse correlation with a larger post-nadir drop in TCR diversity.

The trim is 3 bases for V and 4 bases for J, with a gap of 7 bases between the germline ends. From cysteine to phenylalanine, the CDR3 is 12 amino acids long. Left in the record is the CDR3 DNA by itself, 36 bases read in frame from the first base. CDR1 SGHKS and CDR2 YYEKEE were looked up in the germline V gene (reference sequence). Preparation of the library involved the immunoSEQ multiplex PCR assay. T cell repertoires were profiled with deep sequencing of rearranged TCR beta loci together with multiparametric flow cytometry. TCRdb mirrors the immuneACCESS table, restricted to in-frame sequences. Some clones are absent from its copies; in checked studies, under half trace to an unresolved V gene, and the reason for the others is unknown. In all, the sample holds roughly 64,000 clones, and 75% to 90% of those were seen once. Roughly 12% of the sample belongs to the ten largest clones.

The sample was peripheral blood, taken from a patient treated with proton-based radiotherapy. The TCR sequence derives from a man of 80 years or more with esophageal cancer. Recombination joined TRBV5-5 with TRBJ2-5; a confident D gene designation cannot be given. The DNA sequence is given as TGTGCCAGCAGCTCAGAGAGAGAGACCCAGTACTTC. This is translated as CASSSERETQYF.